The 32 T cell receptor beta chains in this list originate from one sample, sequenced in a study of CD8 T cells in ankylosing spondylitis. TCRdb itself ran the 5' RACE reads through MiXCR, one entry per CDR3 protein. In the table there are 100,000 to 150,000 distinct CDR3 sequences, about 6.4% of which are singletons. The sample was blood, either unsorted or a sorted T cell fraction (not recorded which). All receptors derive from a male donor with ankylosing spondylitis or in good health (not recorded which).

This clonotype was picked up many times. The rearrangement joins TRBV5-1 to TRBJ1-1, with D perhaps matching TRBD1 (5 bases). This CDR3 contains 15 residues. V lost 0 bases and J lost 8, with 17 bases in between. CDR1 and CDR2 from the germline V gene are SGHRS and YFSETQ. The CDR3: CASSLDSLRDAEAFF. The CDR3 DNA reads as TGCGCCAGCAGCTTGGACAGTCTGCGGGACGCGGAAGCTTTCTTT.

This clonotype was picked up many times. The chain combines TRBV7-2 with TRBJ2-7, with D perhaps given as TRBD1 or TRBD2 (6 bases each). Germline lookup yields CDR1 SGHTA and CDR2 FQGNSA. V was pared by 5 bases and J by 3 bases, with 14 bases between. The CDR3 covers 14 residues. CDR3 in DNA: TGTGCCAGCAGCCCAGGGGAGGCTTTCTACGAGCAGTACTTC. This gives the protein CASSPGEAFYEQYF. Drawing the rest from reference TRBV7-2 and TRBJ2-7, the complete variable domain is GAGVSQSPSNKVTEKGKDVELRCDPISGHTALYWYRQSLGQGLEFLIYFQGNSAPDKSGLPSDRFSAERTGGSVSTLTIQRTQQEDSAVYLCASSPGEAFYEQYFGPGTRLTVT.

This clonotype was recorded many times. The chain couples TRBV20-1 to TRBJ2-1, with 8 positions matching TRBD1. The J segment lost 3 bases and the V segment lost 3 bases, leaving 10 bases of the junction unmatched. The CDR3 length is 16 residues. CDR1 is DFQATT, CDR2 SNEGSKA, per germline (reference sequence). CDR3 sequence (DNA): TGCAGTGCTAGGCCGAGTCCGGGACAGGTCTACAATGAGCAGTTCTTC. It yields the protein CSARPSPGQVYNEQFF.

The table lists this clonotype with many counts. This chain links TRBV20-1 with TRBJ2-7; 7 nucleotides match TRBD2. The CDR3 is 17 residues long. V trimming: 5 bases; J trimming: 3 bases; junction bases outside the gene matches: 19. In germline, CDR1 is DFQATT, CDR2 SNEGSKA (reference sequence). CDR3 in DNA: TGCAGTGCTTCGACAAGCGGGGATTCTAAAGGCGTCTACGAGCAGTACTTC. This sequence encodes CSASTSGDSKGVYEQYF.

This clonotype was detected many times. This sequence joins TRBV20-1 and TRBJ2-4; D gene uncertain. The CDR3 is 13 residues long. Germline V gene lookup returns CDR1 DFQATT and CDR2 SNEGSKA (reference sequence). Trimming removed 3 bases from V and 1 base from J, with 7 bases in between. DNA for the CDR3: TGCAGTGCTAGGTTCGGGGCCAAAAACATTCAGTACTTC. This translates into CSARFGAKNIQYF.

CDR3 DNA: TGTGCCAGCATTCGGGGACAACTATATGGCTACACCTTC. Translation: CASIRGQLYGYTF. This chain connects TRBV27 to TRBJ1-2, with a weak D call TRBD1 (6 bases). CDR1 and CDR2 from the germline V gene are MNHEY and SMNVEV (reference sequence). The CDR3 has 13 amino acids. Deletions cut 7 bases from V and 5 bases from J, with 14 bases between.

At least ten counts were recorded for this clonotype. This chain uses TRBV27 with TRBJ2-6; D uncertain. The germline gives CDR1 MNHEY, CDR2 SMNVEV (reference sequence). Trimming left V 6 bases short and J 4 bases short, with 10 bases between. The CDR3 is 14 amino acids. CDR3 residues: CASRRTSGANVLTF. DNA for the CDR3: TGTGCCAGCAGACGGACCTCCGGGGCCAACGTCCTGACTTTC. Drawing the rest from reference TRBV27 and TRBJ2-6, the complete variable domain is EAQVTQNPRYLITVTGKKLTVTCSQNMNHEYMSWYRQDPGLGLRQIYYSMNVEVTDKGDVPEGYKVSRKEKRNFPLILESPSPNQTSLYFCASRRTSGANVLTFGAGSRLTVL.

This clonotype was detected many times. V and J are TRBV19 and TRBJ2-2; D is possibly TRBD1 or TRBD2 (6 bases each). CDR3 length equals 15 residues. Germline CDR1 reads LNHDA; CDR2 reads SQIVND (reference sequence). Trimming removed 7 bases at V and 3 bases at J, with 15 bases between. Here the CDR3 reads CASTEGGSYTGELFF. CDR3 DNA sequence: TGTGCCAGTACCGAGGGGGGCTCGTACACCGGGGAGCTGTTTTTT.

This clonotype came up many times. The J gene is TRBJ2-5, the V gene TRBV18; 14 nucleotides agree with TRBD2. The CDR3 consists of 16 residues. The V gene's germline CDR1 is KGHSH and CDR2 LQKENI. Trimming cost V 4 bases and J 5 bases; bases outside gene matches: 6. CDR3 sequence reads: CASSRPGLAGVETQYF. The CDR3 nucleotides read TGTGCCAGCTCACGGCCGGGACTAGCGGGAGTTGAGACCCAGTACTTC. The whole variable domain, filled in from reference TRBV18 and TRBJ2-5, reads NAGVMQNPRHLVRRRGQEARLRCSPMKGHSHVYWYRQLPEEGLKFMVYLQKENIIDESGMPKERFSAEFPKEGPSILRIQQVVRGDSAAYFCASSRPGLAGVETQYFGPGTRLLVL.

V usage is TRBV25-1 and J usage is TRBJ2-3, with a tentative D call TRBD1 (5 bases). CDR1 and CDR2 (germline): MGHDK, SYGVNS. The CDR3 is 15 residues long. The ends were cut back, 8 bases at V and 5 bases at J, with 20 bases in the middle. This CDR3 is CASGPRVWFGDTQYF. CDR3 sequence (DNA): TGTGCCAGCGGACCCAGGGTGTGGTTCGGAGATACGCAGTATTTT.

The chain employs TRBV5-1 and TRBJ1-5; D gene unclear. Germline V gene data show CDR1 as SGHRS and CDR2 as YFSETQ. This CDR3 spans 14 amino acids. Trimming pared 4 bases from V and 3 bases from J, leaving 11 bases between. The CDR3 DNA follows: TGCGCCAGCAGCCAGACCCCTGCCAATCAGCCCCAGCATTTT. It yields the protein CASSQTPANQPQHF. Full variable domain (rest looked up from reference TRBV5-1 and TRBJ1-5): KAGVTQTPRYLIKTRGQQVTLSCSPISGHRSVSWYQQTPGQGLQFLFEYFSETQRNKGNFPGRFSGRQFSNSRSEMNVSTLELGDSALYLCASSQTPANQPQHFGDGTRLSIL.

The chain uses TRBV6-1 and TRBJ1-5, with 8 bases lining up with TRBD1. The CDR3 sequence is 14 residues long. Germline trimming cut 8 bases from V and 4 bases from J; bases unmatched to any gene: 7. Germline CDR1 is MNHNS and CDR2 is SASEGT. The CDR3 loop is CASLNRGWNQPQHF. In DNA form, the CDR3 reads TGTGCCAGCTTGAACAGGGGGTGGAATCAGCCCCAGCATTTT.

In this sample, this clonotype turned up many times. J is TRBJ1-6 and V is TRBV29-1, with D possibly being TRBD1 (6 bases). Germline CDR1 is SQVTM and CDR2 is ANQGSEA. CDR3 length: 13 amino acids. With 4 bases removed from V and 8 bases from J, the gap between germline ends came to 12 bases. The CDR3 loop reads CSVATGKDSPLHF. CDR3 nucleotides: TGCAGCGTTGCAACAGGGAAAGATTCACCCCTCCACTTT. Full variable domain (missing parts from reference TRBV29-1 and TRBJ1-6): SAVISQKPSRDICQRGTSLTIQCQVDSQVTMMFWYRQQPGQSLTLIATANQGSEATYESGFVIDKFPISRPNLTFSTLTVSNMSPEDSSIYLCSVATGKDSPLHFGNGTRLTVT.

In its sample, this clonotype was seen once. Being one base from a much bigger clone, this may be a read error. The chain joins TRBV27 to TRBJ2-1, with 7 bases aligning to TRBD2. The CDR3 sequence is 13 residues long. Looked up from germline, CDR1 is MNHEY and CDR2 is SMNVEV (reference sequence). The CDR3 reads CASSGRLHNEKFF. CDR3 sequence (DNA): TGTGCCAGCAGCGGGAGGCTCCACAATGAGAAGTTCTTC.

This clonotype showed up many times. The rearrangement joins TRBV24-1 to TRBJ2-3; maybe TRBD2 (6 bases). The V gene lost 10 bases and the J gene lost 2 bases, with 12 bases spanning the gap. This CDR3 has 13 residues. Looked up from germline, CDR1 is KGHDR and CDR2 is SFDVKD. CDR3 DNA: TGTGCCACGGAATCGGGACTCACAGATACGCAGTATTTT. Encoded protein: CATESGLTDTQYF.

This clonotype was recorded at least ten times. V usage is TRBV29-1 and J usage is TRBJ2-5; 8 positions agree with TRBD2. The CDR3 covers 12 residues. CDR1 and CDR2 from the germline V gene are SQVTM and ANQGSEA. J gave up 3 bases and V 6 bases, and 3 bases lay outside the gene matches. The CDR3 spells CSVAGGEETQYF. The CDR3 DNA reads TGCAGCGTGGCGGGGGGAGAAGAGACCCAGTACTTC.

This clonotype was recorded many times. This rearrangement joins TRBV5-1 to TRBJ2-1; D is perhaps TRBD2 (5 bases). V was cut by 3 bases and J by 4 bases, with 8 bases left in between. Germline lookup yields CDR1 SGHRS and CDR2 YFSETQ. This CDR3 has 13 amino acids. The CDR3 region is CASSSRTYNEQFF. CDR3 DNA: TGCGCCAGCAGCTCTAGGACTTACAATGAGCAGTTCTTC.

This clonotype was recorded many times. The rearrangement links TRBV12-3 or TRBV12-4 to TRBJ2-4, with D hard to call. The CDR3 spans 17 residues. Trimming removed 5 bases at V and 1 base at J, with 18 bases between. Written as DNA, the CDR3 is TGTGCCAGCAGTCCGACGGACGGAATGAACGCCAAAAACATTCAGTACTTC. Its protein is CASSPTDGMNAKNIQYF.

In its sample, this clonotype was seen many times. This chain links TRBV28 with TRBJ2-2; no definite D call. This CDR3 comprises 16 residues. V was cut by 2 bases and J by 4 bases, with 14 bases left in between. CDR1 and CDR2 (germline): MDHEN, SYDVKM. The CDR3 nucleotides read TGTGCCAGCAGTTTAGCCCCCCTAGTACTCACCGGGGAGCTGTTTTTT. Its protein product is CASSLAPLVLTGELFF.

The chain links TRBV27 to TRBJ2-7, with D perhaps TRBD1 (8 bases). The CDR3 covers 15 residues. Germline V CDR1 and CDR2: MNHEY, SMNVEV (reference sequence). The ends were cut back, 5 bases at V and 2 bases at J, with 16 bases in the middle. CDR3 bases: TGTGCCAGCAGTATCAACAGGGGGGGGACCTACGAGCAGTACTTC. As protein: CASSINRGGTYEQYF.

This clonotype was detected ten times or more. CDR3 protein: CASSEAGANYEQYF. CDR3 bases: TGCGCCAGCAGCGAGGCCGGGGCAAACTACGAGCAGTACTTC. V usage is TRBV5-1 and J usage is TRBJ2-7; tentatively, D is TRBD1 or TRBD2 (5 bases each). Trimming removed 4 bases at V and 3 bases at J, with 14 bases between. Per the germline V gene, CDR1 is SGHRS and CDR2 is YFSETQ. This CDR3 is built from 14 residues.

This clonotype was seen at least ten times. V and J are TRBV12-3 or TRBV12-4 and TRBJ2-5, with TRBD2 identical over 10 bases. The CDR3 consists of 16 residues. The trim removed 2 bases at V and 1 base at J, leaving 4 bases unmatched. The CDR3 loop is CASSLRLAGVQETQYF. In DNA form, the CDR3 reads TGTGCCAGCAGTTTACGGCTAGCGGGGGTCCAAGAGACCCAGTACTTC.

This clonotype was counted many times. V and J are TRBV10-3 and TRBJ2-5, with 8 bases aligning to TRBD1. Germline-derived CDR1 and CDR2 are ENHRY and SYGVKD. This CDR3 has 13 amino acids. The J segment lost 4 bases and the V segment lost 2 bases, leaving 0 bases of the junction unmatched. The CDR3 nucleotides read TGTGCCATCAGTGAGGGACAGGGAGAGACCCAGTACTTC. This codes for CAISEGQGETQYF.

This clonotype came up many times. V is TRBV15 and J is TRBJ2-1; no reliable D call. Trimming removed 0 bases from V and 5 bases from J, with 11 bases in between. CDR1 LNHNV and CDR2 YYDKDF come from the germline V gene (reference sequence). The CDR3 runs 15 residues. In DNA form, the CDR3 reads TGTGCCACCAGCAGAGAGGGTAGATTTAACAATGAGCAGTTCTTC. This sequence encodes CATSREGRFNNEQFF. Variable domain in full (rest from reference TRBV15 and TRBJ2-1): DAMVIQNPRYQVTQFGKPVTLSCSQTLNHNVMYWYQQKSSQAPKLLFHYYDKDFNNEADTPDNFQSRRPNTSFCFLDIRSPGLGDTAMYLCATSREGRFNNEQFFGPGTRLTVL.

Many counts were recorded for this clonotype. V and J are TRBV5-1 and TRBJ2-5; tentatively, D is TRBD1 (5 bases). In germline, CDR1 is SGHRS, CDR2 YFSETQ. The V and J ends lost 2 bases and 1 base respectively, with 12 bases between them. CDR3 length equals 15 residues. This CDR3 reads CASSLPQAIQETQYF. The CDR3 DNA follows: TGCGCCAGCAGCTTACCACAGGCGATCCAAGAGACCCAGTACTTC.

This clonotype has only a few counts. The rearrangement links TRBV30 to TRBJ1-2; D is unclear. Germline V lookup: CDR1 GTSNPN, CDR2 SVGIG (reference sequence). The length of the CDR3 is 11 residues. Trimming removed 4 bases at V and 4 bases at J, with 7 bases between. CDR3 in amino acids: CAWTASYGYTF. CDR3 sequence (DNA): TGTGCCTGGACGGCCTCCTATGGCTACACCTTC. Full variable domain (remainder filled in from reference TRBV30 and TRBJ1-2): SQTIHQWPATLVQPVGSPLSLECTVEGTSNPNLYWYRQAAGRGLQLLFYSVGIGQISSEVPQNLSASRPQDRQFILSSKKLLLSDSGFYLCAWTASYGYTFGSGTRLTVV.

This clonotype was observed at least ten times. CDR3 loop: CASSYAQMNTEAFF. DNA of the CDR3: TGTGCCAGCAGTTACGCACAGATGAACACTGAAGCTTTCTTT. This chain joins TRBV6-5 and TRBJ1-1; D is unresolved. CDR1 and CDR2 from the germline V gene are MNHEY and SVGAGI. V shed 2 bases and J shed 0 bases, with 7 bases lying between them. This CDR3 is built from 14 residues.

Ten or more counts support this clonotype. This chain joins TRBV5-1 and TRBJ2-1, with TRBD2 identical over 9 bases. The V gene's germline CDR1 is SGHRS and CDR2 YFSETQ. The CDR3 length is 14 residues. Trimming took 5 bases from V and 5 from J; bases not matched to a gene: 5. The CDR3 loop is CASRPSSGDNEQFF. The CDR3 nucleotides are TGCGCCAGCAGACCATCTAGCGGGGACAATGAGCAGTTCTTC. The full variable domain, completed using reference TRBV5-1 and TRBJ2-1, is KAGVTQTPRYLIKTRGQQVTLSCSPISGHRSVSWYQQTPGQGLQFLFEYFSETQRNKGNFPGRFSGRQFSNSRSEMNVSTLELGDSALYLCASRPSSGDNEQFFGPGTRLTVL.

This chain links TRBV20-1 with TRBJ1-6; TRBD1 agrees at 7 bases. Germline V gene data show CDR1 as DFQATT and CDR2 as SNEGSKA (reference sequence). V was pared by 4 bases and J by 7 bases, with 7 bases of the junction left unmatched. This CDR3 has 14 amino acids. Here the CDR3 reads CSANRGSENSPLHF. CDR3 in DNA: TGCAGTGCTAACAGGGGATCGGAGAATTCACCCCTCCACTTT.

This clonotype was counted ten times or more. The CDR3 reads CASSSGWASEQFF. CDR3 coding DNA: TGCGCCAGCAGTAGCGGCTGGGCCAGTGAGCAGTTCTTC. The V call is TRBV5-1, the J call TRBJ2-1; weak D call: TRBD2 (6 bases). V was pared by 5 bases and J by 9 bases, with 15 bases between. The CDR3 is made up of 13 amino acids. Germline V gene sequence: CDR1 SGHRS, CDR2 YFSETQ.

V usage is TRBV7-2 and J usage is TRBJ2-1, with 9 bases identical to TRBD2. The germline gives CDR1 SGHTA, CDR2 FQGNSA. V lost 5 bases and J lost 6; bases outside the gene matches: 11. The CDR3 consists of 16 residues. The CDR3 DNA reads as TGTGCCAGCAGCCTTCTTCTAGCGGGATTGCGCAATGAGCAGTTCTTC. Protein sequence: CASSLLLAGLRNEQFF.

This clonotype was detected ten times or more. The chain links TRBV27 to TRBJ2-1; a possible D gene is TRBD2 (5 bases). This CDR3 spans 11 amino acids. The V end lost 7 bases, the J end lost 6 bases, and 7 bases lay between the germline ends. CDR1 is MNHEY, CDR2 SMNVEV, per germline (reference sequence). CDR3 sequence reads: CASTRANEQFF. The CDR3 DNA follows: TGTGCCAGCACGCGGGCCAATGAGCAGTTCTTC.